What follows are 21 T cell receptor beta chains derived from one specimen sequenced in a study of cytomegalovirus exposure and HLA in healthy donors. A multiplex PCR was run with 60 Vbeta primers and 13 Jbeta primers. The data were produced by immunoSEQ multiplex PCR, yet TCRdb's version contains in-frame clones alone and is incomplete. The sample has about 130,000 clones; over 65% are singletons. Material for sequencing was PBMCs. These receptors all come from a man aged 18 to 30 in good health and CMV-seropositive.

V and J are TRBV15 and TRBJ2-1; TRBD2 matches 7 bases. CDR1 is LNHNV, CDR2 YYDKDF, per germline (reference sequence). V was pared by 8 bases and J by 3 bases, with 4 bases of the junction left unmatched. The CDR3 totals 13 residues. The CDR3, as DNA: TGTGCCACCGGGCTAGCGGACTACAATGAGCAGTTCTTC. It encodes CATGLADYNEQFF.

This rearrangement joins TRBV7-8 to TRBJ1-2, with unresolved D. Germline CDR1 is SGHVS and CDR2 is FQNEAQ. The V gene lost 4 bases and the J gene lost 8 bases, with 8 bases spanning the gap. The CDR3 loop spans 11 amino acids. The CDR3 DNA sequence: TGTGCCAGCAGCTCCCCGGAGGGCTACACCTTC. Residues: CASSSPEGYTF.

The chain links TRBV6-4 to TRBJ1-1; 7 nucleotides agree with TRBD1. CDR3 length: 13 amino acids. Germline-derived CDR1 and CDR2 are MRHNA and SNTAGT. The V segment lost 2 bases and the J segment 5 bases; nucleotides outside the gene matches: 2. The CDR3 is CASSDQTGTEAFF. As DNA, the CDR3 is TGTGCCAGCAGTGACCAGACAGGGACTGAAGCTTTCTTT.

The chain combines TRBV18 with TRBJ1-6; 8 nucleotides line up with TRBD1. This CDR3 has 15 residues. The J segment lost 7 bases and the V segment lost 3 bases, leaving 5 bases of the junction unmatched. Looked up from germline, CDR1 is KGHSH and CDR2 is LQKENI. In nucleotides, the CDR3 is TGTGCCAGCTCACCTGGGACAGGTGAAAATTCACCCCTCCACTTT. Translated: CASSPGTGENSPLHF.

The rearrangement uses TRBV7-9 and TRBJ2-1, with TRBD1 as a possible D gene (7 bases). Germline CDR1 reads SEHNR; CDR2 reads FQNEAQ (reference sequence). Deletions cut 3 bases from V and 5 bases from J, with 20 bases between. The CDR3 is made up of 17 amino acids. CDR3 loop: CASSLRGRGTVDNEQFF. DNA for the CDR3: TGTGCCAGCAGCTTGCGGGGTCGAGGGACAGTCGACAATGAGCAGTTCTTC.

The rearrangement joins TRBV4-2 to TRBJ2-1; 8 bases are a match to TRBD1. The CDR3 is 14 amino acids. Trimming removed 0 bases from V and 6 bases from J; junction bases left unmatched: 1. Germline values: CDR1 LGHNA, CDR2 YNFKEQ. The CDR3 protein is CASSQDRGPNEQFF. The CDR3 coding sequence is TGTGCCAGCAGCCAAGACAGGGGGCCCAATGAGCAGTTCTTC.

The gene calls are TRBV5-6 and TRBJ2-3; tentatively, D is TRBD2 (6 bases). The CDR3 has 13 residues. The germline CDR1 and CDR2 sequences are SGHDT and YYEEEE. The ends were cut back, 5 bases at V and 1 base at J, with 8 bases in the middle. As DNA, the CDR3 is TGTGCCAGCAGTTGGGGGGGCACAGATACGCAGTATTTT. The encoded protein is CASSWGGTDTQYF.

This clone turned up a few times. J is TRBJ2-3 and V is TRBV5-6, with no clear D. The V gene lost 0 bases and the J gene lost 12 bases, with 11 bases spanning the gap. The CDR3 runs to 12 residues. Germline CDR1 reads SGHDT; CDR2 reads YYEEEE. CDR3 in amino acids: CASSLVESLQYF. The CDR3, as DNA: TGTGCCAGCAGCTTGGTCGAGTCCTTACAGTATTTT.

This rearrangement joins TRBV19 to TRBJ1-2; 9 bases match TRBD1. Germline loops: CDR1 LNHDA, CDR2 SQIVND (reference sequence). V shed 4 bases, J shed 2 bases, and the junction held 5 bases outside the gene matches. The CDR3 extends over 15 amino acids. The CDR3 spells CASSSTGGDNYGYTF. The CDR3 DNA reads TGTGCCAGTAGTAGTACAGGGGGCGACAACTATGGCTACACCTTC.

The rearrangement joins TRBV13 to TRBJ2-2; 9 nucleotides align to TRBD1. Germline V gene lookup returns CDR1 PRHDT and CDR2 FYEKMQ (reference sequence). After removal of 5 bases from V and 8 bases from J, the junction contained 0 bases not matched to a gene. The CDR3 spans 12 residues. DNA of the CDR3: TGTGCCAGCAGCGACAGGGGGGGGGAGCTGTTTTTT. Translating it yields CASSDRGGELFF.

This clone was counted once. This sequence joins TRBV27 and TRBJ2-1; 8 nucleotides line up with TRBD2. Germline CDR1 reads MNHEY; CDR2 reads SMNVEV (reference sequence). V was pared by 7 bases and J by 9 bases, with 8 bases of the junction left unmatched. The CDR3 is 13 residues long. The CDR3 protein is CASNAGGASEQFF. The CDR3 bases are TGTGCCAGCAATGCGGGGGGTGCGAGTGAGCAGTTCTTC.

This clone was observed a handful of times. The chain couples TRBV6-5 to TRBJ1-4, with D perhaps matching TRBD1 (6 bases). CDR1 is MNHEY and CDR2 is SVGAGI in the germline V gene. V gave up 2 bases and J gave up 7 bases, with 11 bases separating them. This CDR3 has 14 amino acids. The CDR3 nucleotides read TGTGCCAGCAGTTACCTGGGGGCGGGTGAAAAACTGTTTTTT. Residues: CASSYLGAGEKLFF.

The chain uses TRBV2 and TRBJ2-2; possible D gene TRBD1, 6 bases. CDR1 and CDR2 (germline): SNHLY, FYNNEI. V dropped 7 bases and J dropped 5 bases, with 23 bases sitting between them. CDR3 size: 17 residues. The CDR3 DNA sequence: TGTGCCAGCACTAGTATGCAGGGGACGGGTTTGACCGGGGAGCTGTTTTTT. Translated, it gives CASTSMQGTGLTGELFF.

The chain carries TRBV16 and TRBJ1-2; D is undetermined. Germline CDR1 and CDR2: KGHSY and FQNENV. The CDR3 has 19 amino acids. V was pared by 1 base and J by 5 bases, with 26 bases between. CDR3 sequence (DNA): TGTGCCAGCAGCCAATACAACCCCACAAGAAGGACGGACTTATATGGCTACACCTTC. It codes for CASSQYNPTRRTDLYGYTF.

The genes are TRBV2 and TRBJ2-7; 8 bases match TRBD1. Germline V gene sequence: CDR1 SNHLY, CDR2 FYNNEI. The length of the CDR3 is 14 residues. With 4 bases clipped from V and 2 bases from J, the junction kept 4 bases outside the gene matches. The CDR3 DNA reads TGTGCCAGCAGTGTAAGCAGGGGGCCCTACGAGCAGTACTTC. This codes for CASSVSRGPYEQYF.

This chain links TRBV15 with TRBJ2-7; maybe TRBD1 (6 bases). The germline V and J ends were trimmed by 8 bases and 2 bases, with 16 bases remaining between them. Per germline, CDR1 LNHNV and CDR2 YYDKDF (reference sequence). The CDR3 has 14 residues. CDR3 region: CATGMWDNPYEQYF. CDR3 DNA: TGTGCCACCGGGATGTGGGACAACCCCTACGAGCAGTACTTC.

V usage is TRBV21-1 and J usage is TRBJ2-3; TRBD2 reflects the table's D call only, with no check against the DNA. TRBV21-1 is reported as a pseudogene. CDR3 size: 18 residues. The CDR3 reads CASINPFSPSPGTDTQYF. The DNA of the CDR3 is TGTGCCAGCATCAATCCCTTCTCGCCTAGCCCGGGTACAGATACGCAGTATTTT.

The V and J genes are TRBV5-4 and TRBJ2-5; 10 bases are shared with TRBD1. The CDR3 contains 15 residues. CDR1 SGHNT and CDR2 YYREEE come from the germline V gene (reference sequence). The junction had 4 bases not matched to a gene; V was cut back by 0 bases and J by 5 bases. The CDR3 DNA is TGTGCCAGCAGCTTGGGACAGGGGGCAGGGGAGACCCAGTACTTC. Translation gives CASSLGQGAGETQYF.

The DNA for the CDR3 is TGCAGCGCTGGGAGGGTCGGTGAAAAACTGTTTTTT. Translating gives CSAGRVGEKLFF. The chain recombines TRBV29-1 with TRBJ1-4, with D hard to call. The V end lost 7 bases, the J end lost 7 bases, and 13 bases lay between the germline ends. The CDR3 length is 12 residues. CDR1 SQVTM and CDR2 ANQGSEA come from the germline V gene.

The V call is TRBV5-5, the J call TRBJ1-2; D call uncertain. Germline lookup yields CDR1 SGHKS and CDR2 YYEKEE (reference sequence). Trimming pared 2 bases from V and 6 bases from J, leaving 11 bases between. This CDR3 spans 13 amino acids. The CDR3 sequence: CASSFYTSHGYTF. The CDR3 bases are TGTGCCAGCAGCTTTTACACCTCGCATGGCTACACCTTC.

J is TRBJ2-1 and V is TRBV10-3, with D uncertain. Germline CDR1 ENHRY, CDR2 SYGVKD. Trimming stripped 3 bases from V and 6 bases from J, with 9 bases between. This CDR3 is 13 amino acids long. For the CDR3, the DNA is TGTGCCATCAGTGACCATAGCAGCAATGAGCAGTTCTTC. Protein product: CAISDHSSNEQFF.